Presented here are 14 T cell receptor beta chains from one specimen sequenced in a study of T cell repertoires in cytomegalovirus infection. Via MiXCR, TCRdb re-called the reads, giving one row per CDR3 protein. The table has 310,000 or so distinct CDR3 sequences, 15% to 20% seen once; the top ten hold about 12%. The sequenced sample was PBMCs. Every receptor here comes from a human donor in good health (CMV status not recorded). Some clones in this sample may be carry-over from other donors' samples.

Details on this clonotype: A much larger clonotype is one base distant, so this may be a read error. The gene calls are TRBV24-1 and TRBJ2-3; the D call may be TRBD1 or TRBD2 (5 bases each). Germline values: CDR1 KGHDR, CDR2 SFDVKD. The CDR3 sequence is 17 residues long. The CDR3, as DNA: TGTGCCACCGAAGACACGGGGTTTCGAGGAAACACAGGTACGCAGTATTTT. This encodes CATEDTGFRGNTGTQYF.

This clonotype was observed a handful of times. The gene calls are TRBV14 and TRBJ2-7, with a weak D call TRBD2 (6 bases). CDR3 length: 17 amino acids. The ends were cut back, 0 bases at V and 2 bases at J, with 17 bases in the middle. Germline V gene sequence: CDR1 SGHDN, CDR2 FVKESK. CDR3 DNA sequence: TGTGCCAGCAGCCAAGAGGGAGGTAGGGGTCATACCTACGAGCAGTACTTC. This codes for CASSQEGGRGHTYEQYF.

This clonotype has just a few counts. In DNA, the CDR3 is TGTGCCAGCAGTTCTCAGGGGGTTAATGAAAAACTGTTTTTT. Translating it yields CASSSQGVNEKLFF. The rearrangement links TRBV28 to TRBJ1-4, with 7 bases that match TRBD1. V was pared by 4 bases and J by 4 bases, with 3 bases of the junction left unmatched. Germline V lookup: CDR1 MDHEN, CDR2 SYDVKM. This CDR3 comprises 14 residues.

This clonotype was recorded at least ten times. This chain connects TRBV7-8 to TRBJ2-3; 8 nucleotides align to TRBD2. The CDR3 has 17 amino acids. Germline V gene data show CDR1 as SGHVS and CDR2 as FQNEAQ. V lost 3 bases and J lost 2; bases outside the gene matches: 10. CDR3 loop: CASSLAGGQLLTDTQYF. CDR3 DNA: TGTGCCAGCAGCTTGGCGGGGGGCCAATTACTCACAGATACGCAGTATTTT. The whole variable domain, filled in from reference TRBV7-8 and TRBJ2-3, reads GAGVSQSPRYKVAKRGQDVALRCDPISGHVSLFWYQQALGQGPEFLTYFQNEAQLDKSGLPSDRFFAERPEGSVSTLKIQRTQQEDSAVYLCASSLAGGQLLTDTQYFGPGTRLTVL.

The V gene is TRBV20-1, the J gene TRBJ2-5, with 9 positions matching TRBD2. Trimming at V came to 2 bases and at J to 4 bases, leaving 5 bases not matched to a gene. Germline CDR1 and CDR2: DFQATT and SNEGSKA (reference sequence). There are 14 residues in the CDR3. The CDR3 DNA reads as TGCAGTGCTAGATCTACTAGCGGGCCAGAGACCCAGTACTTC. Its translation: CSARSTSGPETQYF.

The chain joins TRBV6-6 to TRBJ2-1; a weak D match, TRBD1 (5 bases). The length of the CDR3 is 16 residues. Trimming removed 8 bases at V and 3 bases at J, with 20 bases between. Germline CDR1 and CDR2: MNHNY and SVGAGI (reference sequence). DNA for the CDR3: TGTGCCAGCTCAGCAGATTGGGGCTCGGACTACAATGAGCAGTTCTTC. It specifies CASSADWGSDYNEQFF.

The chain has TRBV7-2 and TRBJ2-6; D unclear. V lost 1 base, J lost 0 bases, and 10 bases lay in between. The germline V gene encodes CDR1 SGHTA and CDR2 FQGNSA. CDR3 size: 17 residues. Written as DNA, the CDR3 is TGTGCCAGCAGCTTAGTTGGATCCCGCTCTGGGGCCAACGTCCTGACTTTC. This sequence encodes CASSLVGSRSGANVLTF.

The chain is built from TRBV6-5 and TRBJ2-5; 9 bases are shared with TRBD1. V shed 4 bases, J shed 4 bases, and the junction held 4 bases outside the gene matches. In germline, CDR1 is MNHEY, CDR2 SVGAGI. CDR3 length: 14 residues. The CDR3 DNA reads TGTGCCAGCAGTTTACAGGGGGCTGGAGAGACCCAGTACTTC. Its translation is CASSLQGAGETQYF.

The chain couples TRBV20-1 to TRBJ1-2; 8 bases map to TRBD1. CDR1 DFQATT and CDR2 SNEGSKA come from the germline V gene (reference sequence). The CDR3 runs 14 residues. CDR3: CRAGTGGSVVGYTF. Written as DNA, the CDR3 is TGCAGGGCAGGCACAGGGGGTAGCGTTGTGGGCTACACCTTC.

This clonotype was detected ten times or more. The chain's CDR3 is CASSSGIFTAKQQPQHF. The CDR3 DNA reads TGTGCCAGCAGTTCCGGCATTTTCACGGCGAAGCAACAGCCCCAGCATTTT. The chain recombines TRBV6-1 with TRBJ1-5; the D is unclear. The V gene's germline CDR1 is MNHNS and CDR2 SASEGT. The CDR3 loop spans 17 amino acids. V was pared by 5 bases and J by 7 bases, with 24 bases between.

The chain links TRBV28 to TRBJ2-3; D possibly corresponds to TRBD2 (5 bases). The V and J ends lost 3 bases and 0 bases respectively, with 16 bases between them. This CDR3 region has 17 residues. Germline CDR1 MDHEN, CDR2 SYDVKM. This CDR3 is CASSLGVAQASTDTQYF. The CDR3 DNA reads TGTGCCAGCAGTTTGGGAGTGGCTCAGGCTAGCACAGATACGCAGTATTTT.

At least ten counts were recorded for this clonotype. The chain couples TRBV27 to TRBJ1-1; no clear D. The V and J ends lost 6 bases and 0 bases respectively, with 11 bases between them. CDR1 and CDR2 from the germline V gene are MNHEY and SMNVEV (reference sequence). The CDR3 runs to 14 residues. The DNA for the CDR3 is TGTGCCAGCAGCCCCCGGGTCATGAACACTGAAGCTTTCTTT. Its protein product is CASSPRVMNTEAFF.

CDR3 nucleotide sequence: TGTGCCAGCAGTCGGACGGCAAGCTCTGGAAACACCATATATTTT. Its protein is CASSRTASSGNTIYF. V usage is TRBV12-3 or TRBV12-4 and J usage is TRBJ1-3; D is undetermined. The CDR3 totals 15 residues. V lost 5 bases and J lost 0, with 11 bases in between.

This clonotype was seen only a few times. The J gene is TRBJ1-1, the V gene TRBV6-5; 8 bases agree with TRBD1. Germline-derived CDR1 and CDR2 are MNHEY and SVGAGI. The CDR3 contains 13 residues. V gave up 6 bases and J gave up 7 bases; unmatched junction bases: 7. CDR3 DNA: TGTGCCAGCAGAGGACAGGGACCGGATGAAGCTTTCTTT. This translates into CASRGQGPDEAFF.